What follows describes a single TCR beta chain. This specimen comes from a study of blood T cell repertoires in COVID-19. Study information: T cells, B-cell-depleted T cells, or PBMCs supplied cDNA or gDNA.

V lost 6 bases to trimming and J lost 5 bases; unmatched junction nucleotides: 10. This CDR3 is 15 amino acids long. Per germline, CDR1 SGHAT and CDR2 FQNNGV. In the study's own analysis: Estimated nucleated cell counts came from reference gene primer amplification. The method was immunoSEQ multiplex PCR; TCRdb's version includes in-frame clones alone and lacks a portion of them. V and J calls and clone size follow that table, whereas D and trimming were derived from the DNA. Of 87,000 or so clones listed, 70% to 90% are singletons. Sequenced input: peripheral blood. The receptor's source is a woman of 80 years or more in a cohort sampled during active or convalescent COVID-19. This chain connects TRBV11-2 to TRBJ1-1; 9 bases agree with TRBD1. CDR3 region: CASSFQQGAPTEAFF. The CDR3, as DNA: TGTGCCAGCAGTTTTCAACAGGGGGCCCCTACTGAAGCTTTCTTT. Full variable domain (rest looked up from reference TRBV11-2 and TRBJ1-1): EAGVAQSPRYKIIEKRQSVAFWCNPISGHATLYWYQQILGQGPKLLIQFQNNGVVDDSQLPKDRFSAERLKGVDSTLKIQPAKLEDSAVYLCASSFQQGAPTEAFFGQGTRLTVV.